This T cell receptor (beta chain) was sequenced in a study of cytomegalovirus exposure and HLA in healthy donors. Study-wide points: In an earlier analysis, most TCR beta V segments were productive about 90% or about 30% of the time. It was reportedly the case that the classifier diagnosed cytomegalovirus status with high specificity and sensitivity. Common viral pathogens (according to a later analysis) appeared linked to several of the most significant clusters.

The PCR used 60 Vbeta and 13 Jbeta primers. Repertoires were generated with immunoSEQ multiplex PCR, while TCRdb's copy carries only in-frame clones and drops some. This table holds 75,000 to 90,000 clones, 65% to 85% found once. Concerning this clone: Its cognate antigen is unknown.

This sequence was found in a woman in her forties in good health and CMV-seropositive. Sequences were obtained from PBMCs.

The CDR3 bases are TGTGCCAGTAGTGGCATCAACACTGAAGCTTTCTTT. It is translated as CASSGINTEAFF. V and J are TRBV19 and TRBJ1-1; unclear D gene. The V end lost 5 bases, the J end lost 2 bases, and 6 bases lay between the germline ends. This CDR3 region has 12 residues. Germline assignment: CDR1 LNHDA and CDR2 SQIVND (reference sequence).